Below, 29 T cell receptor beta chains from the same sample are listed, as sequenced in a study of beta chain features in type 1 diabetes. The antigens these receptors bind are not known. Overall study findings and caveats: When Type 1 diabetes patients were examined, their TCRB CDR3s proved moderately but significantly shorter in all four CD4+ subsets.

Sequenced material consisted of expressed TCRB transcripts (all of the isolated RNA was reverse transcribed). Clones were sequenced by immunoSEQ multiplex PCR, and TCRdb holds only the in-frame ones, with some missing. Here the sample spans hundreds of thousands of clones, 9.5% to 13% being singletons. The sample comprised naive CD4+ T cells from blood. The origin of the receptors is a man aged 25-45 years with type 1 diabetes.

The rearrangement uses TRBV7-2 and TRBJ2-5, with D hard to call. Germline values: CDR1 SGHTA, CDR2 FQGNSA. The CDR3 runs 15 residues. The V end lost 3 bases, the J end lost 2 bases, and 13 bases lay between the germline ends. The CDR3 sequence: CASSFVGGLQETQYF. CDR3 in DNA: TGTGCCAGCAGCTTTGTCGGCGGATTACAAGAGACCCAGTACTTC.

There are a few counts of this clone. This chain uses TRBV6-1 with TRBJ1-5; 8 bases are a match to TRBD1. With 2 bases clipped from V and 3 bases from J, the junction kept 6 bases outside the gene matches. This CDR3 spans 16 amino acids. Germline CDR1 is MNHNS and CDR2 is SASEGT. The CDR3 is CASSEFGDRYNQPQHF. Written as DNA, the CDR3 is TGTGCCAGCAGTGAATTTGGGGACAGGTACAATCAGCCCCAGCATTTT.

J is TRBJ2-7 and V is TRBV5-1; 7 nucleotides agree with TRBD1. Germline trimming cut 3 bases from V and 4 bases from J; bases unmatched to any gene: 7. Germline V gives CDR1 SGHRS, CDR2 YFSETQ. The CDR3 sequence is 14 residues long. The CDR3 DNA sequence: TGCGCCAGCAGCTCTCCGGGACAGACGTACGAGCAGTACTTC. This translates into CASSSPGQTYEQYF. Full variable domain (outside the CDR3, taken from reference TRBV5-1 and TRBJ2-7): KAGVTQTPRYLIKTRGQQVTLSCSPISGHRSVSWYQQTPGQGLQFLFEYFSETQRNKGNFPGRFSGRQFSNSRSEMNVSTLELGDSALYLCASSSPGQTYEQYFGPGTRLTVT.

In this sample, this clone turned up a few times. J is TRBJ2-2 and V is TRBV7-3; the D gene is possibly TRBD1 (6 bases). V was trimmed by 8 bases and J by 8 bases, leaving 12 bases between them. Germline V gene data show CDR1 as SGHTA and CDR2 as FQGTGA. The CDR3 is 12 residues long. CDR3 protein: CASGGQSGELFF. DNA for the CDR3: TGTGCCAGCGGCGGACAGTCAGGGGAGCTGTTTTTT.

The sample holds many counts of this clone. V usage is TRBV23-1 and J usage is TRBJ2-7; a weak D match, TRBD1 (6 bases). TRBV23-1 counts as an open reading frame of uncertain function. The CDR3 consists of 12 residues. The V end lost 2 bases, the J end lost 6 bases, and 8 bases lay between the germline ends. The CDR3 DNA reads TGCGCCAGCAGTCAAGGGACAAGCGAGCAGTACTTC. It yields the protein CASSQGTSEQYF.

V and J are TRBV28 and TRBJ1-2; 9 bases map to TRBD1. The V gene's germline CDR1 is MDHEN and CDR2 SYDVKM. The CDR3 loop spans 15 amino acids. The J segment lost 5 bases and the V segment lost 5 bases, leaving 9 bases of the junction unmatched. The CDR3 DNA is TGTGCCAGCAGTCCTGGACAGGGGATTTGGTATGGCTACACCTTC. Its protein product is CASSPGQGIWYGYTF.

This clone has ten or more counts. This chain links TRBV28 with TRBJ2-4; D might be TRBD1 (6 bases). The length of the CDR3 is 15 residues. CDR1 is MDHEN and CDR2 is SYDVKM in the germline V gene. V shed 5 bases and J shed 5 bases, with 16 bases lying between them. CDR3 region: CASSANRVWENIQYF. The CDR3 coding sequence is TGTGCCAGCAGTGCCAACAGGGTTTGGGAAAACATTCAGTACTTC.

A few counts support this clone. The chain links TRBV30 to TRBJ2-2; tentatively, D is TRBD1 (6 bases). Germline V lookup: CDR1 GTSNPN, CDR2 SVGIG (reference sequence). The CDR3 length is 12 residues. The V end was cut by 4 bases, the J end by 6 bases, with 9 bases between. CDR3 sequence reads: CAWTQGSGELFF. The CDR3 coding sequence is TGTGCCTGGACCCAGGGGTCCGGGGAGCTGTTTTTT.

V is TRBV7-3 and J is TRBJ2-3; 9 bases line up with TRBD1. This CDR3 contains 15 residues. V dropped 5 bases and J dropped 6; count of bases not matched to a gene: 9. Germline V gives CDR1 SGHTA, CDR2 FQGTGA. CDR3 in amino acids: CASSVSGTGTDTQYF. In nucleotides, the CDR3 is TGTGCCAGCAGCGTCTCCGGGACAGGGACGGATACGCAGTATTTT. Looking up the rest from reference TRBV7-3 and TRBJ2-3 gives the full variable domain: GAGVSQTPSNKVTEKGKYVELRCDPISGHTALYWYRQSLGQGPEFLIYFQGTGAADDSGLPNDRFFAVRPEGSVSTLKIQRTERGDSAVYLCASSVSGTGTDTQYFGPGTRLTVL.

The J gene is TRBJ2-3, the V gene TRBV4-2, with 7 bases that match TRBD2. V dropped 1 base and J dropped 5; count of bases not matched to a gene: 12. CDR3 length: 17 amino acids. Looked up from germline, CDR1 is LGHNA and CDR2 is YNFKEQ. CDR3 region: CASSQGSRGETRDTQYF. CDR3 sequence (DNA): TGTGCCAGCAGCCAAGGGTCCCGGGGGGAGACCCGAGATACGCAGTATTTT.

This chain uses TRBV29-1 with TRBJ2-1, with TRBD1 matching 9 bases. V shed 7 bases and J 4 bases; nucleotides not matched to a gene: 2. This CDR3 is built from 12 residues. Germline-derived CDR1 and CDR2 are SQVTM and ANQGSEA. CDR3 region: CSAGTGYNEQFF. The CDR3 nucleotides read TGCAGCGCCGGGACAGGGTACAATGAGCAGTTCTTC.

V is TRBV18 and J is TRBJ1-1; D gene ambiguous. Germline CDR1 is KGHSH and CDR2 is LQKENI. The V and J ends lost 3 bases and 1 base respectively, with 6 bases between them. There are 13 residues in the CDR3. The CDR3 loop reads CASSPRQNTEAFF. DNA for the CDR3: TGTGCCAGCTCACCTCGACAGAACACTGAAGCTTTCTTT.

This clone was recorded a few times. The chain couples TRBV23-1 to TRBJ1-1; D is possibly TRBD1 (6 bases). TRBV23-1 is designated an ORF whose function remains uncertain. The length of the CDR3 is 15 residues. V lost 4 bases and J lost 2, with 14 bases in between. The CDR3 DNA sequence: TGCGCCAGCAGTCTTGTCGGACAGATAAACACTGAAGCTTTCTTT. It codes for CASSLVGQINTEAFF.

This clone was counted only a few times. The chain employs TRBV5-4 and TRBJ2-5, with 9 bases that match TRBD1. Germline CDR1 is SGHNT and CDR2 is YYREEE (reference sequence). This CDR3 spans 15 amino acids. With V trimmed by 4 bases and J by 4 bases, 8 bases remained unmatched. CDR3 DNA: TGTGCCAGCAGCCTACCGGGACAGGGTCCAGAGACCCAGTACTTC. Protein sequence: CASSLPGQGPETQYF.

This clone showed up just a few times. The V gene is TRBV7-3, the J gene TRBJ2-5, with D unresolved. The CDR3 length is 13 residues. The germline V gene has CDR1 SGHTA and CDR2 FQGTGA. The germline V and J ends were trimmed by 3 bases and 5 bases, with 10 bases remaining between them. CDR3 in amino acids: CASSLAAYETQYF. The DNA of the CDR3 is TGTGCCAGCAGCTTGGCGGCGTACGAGACCCAGTACTTC.

There are a few counts of this clone. The rearrangement joins TRBV5-6 to TRBJ2-7, with 10 bases aligning to TRBD1. The CDR3 contains 16 residues. V dropped 4 bases and J dropped 6; count of bases not matched to a gene: 13. CDR1 is SGHDT, CDR2 YYEEEE, per germline. Here the CDR3 reads CASSRRSGQGTSEQYF. In DNA form, the CDR3 reads TGTGCCAGCAGCCGCAGGTCGGGACAGGGGACAAGCGAGCAGTACTTC.

The rearrangement joins TRBV30 to TRBJ2-3; maybe TRBD1 (5 bases). CDR1 GTSNPN and CDR2 SVGIG come from the germline V gene (reference sequence). The CDR3 has 16 amino acids. V lost 0 bases and J lost 4, with 17 bases in between. CDR3 nucleotides: TGTGCCTGGAGTGTATTTGCCAGGGTGGTAGCAGATACGCAGTATTTT. Its protein is CAWSVFARVVADTQYF.

This rearrangement joins TRBV29-1 to TRBJ1-1; D uncertain. Trimming stripped 6 bases from V and 1 base from J, with 9 bases between. Per germline, CDR1 SQVTM and CDR2 ANQGSEA. CDR3 length equals 12 residues. The CDR3 reads CSVRKSNTEAFF. The CDR3 nucleotides read TGCAGCGTGCGGAAATCGAACACTGAAGCTTTCTTT.

In this sample, this clone turned up a few times. The V call is TRBV4-2, the J call TRBJ2-5, with 15 positions matching TRBD2. Trimming removed 2 bases from V and 4 bases from J; junction bases left unmatched: 11. Germline loops: CDR1 LGHNA, CDR2 YNFKEQ. The CDR3 runs 19 residues. The CDR3 reads CASSQRRGLAGGRVETQYF. CDR3 nucleotides: TGTGCCAGCAGCCAACGGCGAGGACTAGCGGGGGGGCGAGTAGAGACCCAGTACTTC.

This clone appeared a few times. The J gene is TRBJ2-7, the V gene TRBV28; tentative D call: TRBD1 (5 bases). The CDR3 spans 14 residues. The germline V gene encodes CDR1 MDHEN and CDR2 SYDVKM. The V and J ends lost 5 bases and 3 bases respectively, with 14 bases between them. The CDR3, as DNA: TGTGCCAGCAGTCCACCGGACACCTTCTACGAGCAGTACTTC. This gives the protein CASSPPDTFYEQYF.

The V and J genes are TRBV2 and TRBJ2-7, with TRBD1 matching over 7 bases. The CDR3 is 14 amino acids. CDR1 and CDR2 (germline): SNHLY, FYNNEI. J was trimmed by 0 bases and V by 8 bases; bases with no gene match: 7. CDR3 bases: TGTGCCAGCCGCGGCAGGGGGTCCTCCTACGAGCAGTACTTC. It yields the protein CASRGRGSSYEQYF.

This clone turned up a few times. The CDR3 region has the DNA TGTGCCAGCAGTGAAGCGGGCAGGGGGCAGCGTGAGCAGTTCTTC. Its protein product is CASSEAGRGQREQFF. The chain recombines TRBV25-1 with TRBJ2-1; TRBD1 matches 8 bases. V lost 2 bases and J lost 9; bases outside the gene matches: 9. Germline CDR1 reads MGHDK; CDR2 reads SYGVNS. CDR3 length: 15 residues.

The rearrangement joins TRBV30 to TRBJ2-5; TRBD1 is a possible D gene (6 bases). CDR1 and CDR2 from the germline V gene are GTSNPN and SVGIG (reference sequence). This CDR3 spans 12 amino acids. Between the trimmed V and J ends, which lost 2 bases and 4 bases, there was a span of 8 bases. CDR3 DNA: TGTGCCTGGAGTCAAGGGGGAGAGACCCAGTACTTC. It codes for CAWSQGGETQYF.

The genes are TRBV7-3 and TRBJ2-3, with TRBD2 matching over 8 bases. The V segment lost 4 bases and the J segment 1 base; nucleotides outside the gene matches: 1. The CDR3 runs to 14 residues. CDR1 and CDR2 (germline): SGHTA, FQGTGA. CDR3 DNA: TGTGCCAGCAGCTCGCGGGGGGGCACAGATACGCAGTATTTT. Its protein is CASSSRGGTDTQYF. The full variable domain, rest sourced from reference TRBV7-3 and TRBJ2-3, is GAGVSQTPSNKVTEKGKYVELRCDPISGHTALYWYRQSLGQGPEFLIYFQGTGAADDSGLPNDRFFAVRPEGSVSTLKIQRTERGDSAVYLCASSSRGGTDTQYFGPGTRLTVL.

The chain recombines TRBV28 with TRBJ2-5, with 7 bases identical to TRBD1. The CDR3 covers 12 residues. Germline V gene sequence: CDR1 MDHEN, CDR2 SYDVKM. The trim removed 6 bases at V and 3 bases at J, leaving 1 base unmatched. CDR3 nucleotide sequence: TGTGCCAGCAGCGGGACAGAAGAGACCCAGTACTTC. Translated: CASSGTEETQYF.

This clone turned up a few times. The chain recombines TRBV5-4 with TRBJ2-5, with 7 bases matching TRBD2. The CDR3 loop spans 17 amino acids. Germline V gene sequence: CDR1 SGHNT, CDR2 YYREEE (reference sequence). Trimming cost V 1 base and J 5 bases; bases outside gene matches: 14. CDR3 residues: CASSLPVGGGVRETQYF. The CDR3 DNA is TGTGCCAGCAGCTTGCCGGTTGGTGGGGGGGTACGTGAGACCCAGTACTTC.

This clone was observed a handful of times. This sequence joins TRBV7-3 and TRBJ1-6, with 9 positions matching TRBD1. With V trimmed by 3 bases and J by 8 bases, 5 bases remained unmatched. Per germline, CDR1 SGHTA and CDR2 FQGTGA. The CDR3 contains 15 residues. CDR3 coding DNA: TGTGCCAGCAGCTTGTCCGGGACAGGGTATTCACCCCTCCACTTT. It encodes CASSLSGTGYSPLHF.

This chain uses TRBV7-9 with TRBJ2-5; no reliable D call. Germline lookup yields CDR1 SEHNR and CDR2 FQNEAQ (reference sequence). Between the trimmed V and J ends, which lost 5 bases and 1 base, there was a span of 8 bases. CDR3 size: 13 residues. CDR3 in DNA: TGTGCCAGCAGCGACGACTTCCAAGAGACCCAGTACTTC. Encoded protein: CASSDDFQETQYF.

J is TRBJ1-6 and V is TRBV6-5; D perhaps matches TRBD1 (6 bases). Germline V gene lookup returns CDR1 MNHEY and CDR2 SVGAGI. V gave up 7 bases and J gave up 5 bases, with 12 bases separating them. There are 14 residues in the CDR3. CDR3 nucleotides: TGTGCCAGCACCCGGACAGCAAATAATTCACCCCTCCACTTT. Translation gives CASTRTANNSPLHF.